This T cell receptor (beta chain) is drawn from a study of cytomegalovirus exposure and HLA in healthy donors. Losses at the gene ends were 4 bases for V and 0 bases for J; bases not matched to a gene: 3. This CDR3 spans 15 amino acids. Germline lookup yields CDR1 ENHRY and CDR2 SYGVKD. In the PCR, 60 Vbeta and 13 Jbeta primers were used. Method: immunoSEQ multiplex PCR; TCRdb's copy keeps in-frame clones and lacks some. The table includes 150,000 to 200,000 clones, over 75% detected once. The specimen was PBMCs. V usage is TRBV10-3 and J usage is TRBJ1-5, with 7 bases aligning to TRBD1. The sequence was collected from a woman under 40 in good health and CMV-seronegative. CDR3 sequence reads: CAISGGDSSNQPQHF. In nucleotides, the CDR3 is TGTGCCATCAGTGGAGGGGACAGTAGCAATCAGCCCCAGCATTTT.